This T cell receptor beta chain was obtained from a study of cytomegalovirus exposure and HLA in healthy donors. The study ran its PCR with 60 Vbeta and 13 Jbeta primers. Sequencing used immunoSEQ multiplex PCR; TCRdb keeps in-frame clones, though not all of them. The sample shows around 140,000 clones, around 77% of them seen only once. In germline, CDR1 is SGHRS, CDR2 YFSETQ. The CDR3 loop spans 14 amino acids. The receptor comes from a woman aged 55-69 years in good health and CMV-seronegative. This sequence joins TRBV5-1 and TRBJ2-5; 9 nucleotides agree with TRBD1. The J call may be wrong; the DNA end is better matched by TRBJ2-7. The sample comprised PBMCs. The CDR3, as DNA: TGCGCCAGCAGCTCGGACAGGGGTCACTACGAGCAGTACTTC. The encoded protein is CASSSDRGHYEQYF.